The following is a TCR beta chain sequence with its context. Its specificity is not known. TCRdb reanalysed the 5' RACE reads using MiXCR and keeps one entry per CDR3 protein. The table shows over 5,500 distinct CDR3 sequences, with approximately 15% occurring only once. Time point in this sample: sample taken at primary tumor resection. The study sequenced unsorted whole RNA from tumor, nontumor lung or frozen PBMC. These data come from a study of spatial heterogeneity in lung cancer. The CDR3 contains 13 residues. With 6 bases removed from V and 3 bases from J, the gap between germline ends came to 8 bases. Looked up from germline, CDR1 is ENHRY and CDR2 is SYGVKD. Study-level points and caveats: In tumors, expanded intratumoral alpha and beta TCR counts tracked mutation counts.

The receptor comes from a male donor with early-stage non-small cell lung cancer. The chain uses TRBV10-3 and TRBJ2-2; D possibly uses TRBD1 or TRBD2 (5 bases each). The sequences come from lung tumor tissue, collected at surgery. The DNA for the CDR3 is TGTGCCATCAGGGGGCGGGACACCGGGGAGCTGTTTTTT. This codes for CAIRGRDTGELFF.